The T cell receptor beta chain described here comes from a study of T cells in Graves' hyperthyroidism and ophthalmopathy (dated by TCRdb to between 2017 and 2020). In the study overall: Peripheral blood samples were taken at initial diagnosis, before any treatment was given. In several Graves' hyperthyroidism patients, the study also compared T-cell repertoires from thyroid tissue with T-cell repertoires from blood. For training and testing, the 100 or so patients in the discovery cohort were randomly divided in a 7:3 ratio. To identify TCR V-J signatures that set the groups apart, the researchers used a discovery cohort of more than 95 patients, made up of around 42 with Graves' ophthalmopathy and approximately 57 with stable Graves' hyperthyroidism. Prospective prediction of ophthalmopathy was tested in an independent validation cohort of fewer than 20 hyperthyroidism patients and around 16 patients who later progressed to ophthalmopathy. After blood sampling, hyperthyroidism patients were treated with methimazole at a starting dose of 30 mg daily, and ophthalmopathy patients were treated with high-dose intravenous methylprednisolone. TCR Vbeta CDR3 sequencing of 140 or so peripheral blood samples (over 40 ophthalmopathy, roughly 72 hyperthyroidism and roughly 17 progressor patients) is reported in the paper. The full study reports these points: During validation, the model predicted progression to ophthalmopathy a median of about 6.3 months ahead of onset, with roughly 65% sensitivity and about 72% specificity. Blood samples also contained most of the expanded thyroid clonotypes (frequency above 0.001), which suggests that blood repertoires may reflect thyroid immune responses. In cross-validation, a model built on a 13 V-J signature told ophthalmopathy apart from stable hyperthyroidism with under 90% sensitivity and 81% to 82% specificity, and in testing the same model reached 80%/75%. Sample size was not statistically predetermined, and investigators were not blinded to group allocation.

Stable Graves' hyperthyroidism was defined as the absence of progression to ophthalmopathy over 18 months of follow-up. Hyperthyroidism patients were aged 18 to 65 years and newly diagnosed, with disease duration of less than 2 months. Patients with uncontrolled infections, other autoimmune diseases, pregnancy or lactation were excluded. Diagnoses relied on clinical symptoms, serum thyroxine and TRAb, thyroid ultrasound and orbital computed tomography. Ficoll-Paque density gradient centrifugation was used to isolate PBMCs from about 9 ml of fresh peripheral blood. Total RNA was extracted with Trizol reagent, and quality was checked on an Agilent 2100 Bioanalyzer. Germline trimming amounts to 7 bases on V and 0 bases on J, with 3 as the count of junction bases outside the gene matches. The CDR3, cysteine through phenylalanine, is 13 amino acids long. Only the CDR3 DNA stays, 39 bases, in frame from base 1. CDR1 and CDR2 are read off the germline V gene as MNHNS and SASEGT.

TCR beta CDR3 regions were amplified from RNA transcripts. For the first round of RT-PCR on the TCR CDR3, the HTBI primer set was used together with the Qiagen OneStep RT-PCR kit. A second multiplex PCR round built the libraries, followed by size selection and purification. The libraries were sequenced on an Illumina HiSeq2000 using paired-end 100 bp reads. As for how the authors treated the data: SOAPnuke was used to process the raw data, removing reads that contained adapters or uncalled bases, had a mean Phred below 15, or lacked an exact match to the constant primer or identifier. High-quality paired reads were merged with COPE v1.2.5, and unique nucleotide sequences were defined as clonotypes. Clonotypes were aligned to IMGT TRBV, TRBD and TRBJ reference segments using MiTCR v1.1. The analysis was restricted to V-J combinations with a frequency above 0.0001, which together covered over 99% of the repertoires. A TCS score was defined as the ratio between F50 (clonal expansion) and ExV (chaos), using BLOSUM62-based TCRdist between CDR3 peptides within each V-J. Welch's t-statistics and random forest reduced some 510 V-J features to 10 to 15, which were used in a naive Bayes classifier (R e1071). TCRdb applied fastp at Q25 and MiXCR to the public reads, then kept only in-frame beta chains. Entries that share a CDR3 protein sequence are merged under the most common genes and DNA. These V and J calls derive from TCRdb rather than the authors' analysis. The sample records hundreds of thousands of distinct CDR3 sequences, roughly 25% of which are singletons. The top ten clonotypes cover less than 75% of the sample.

This clonotype came up a few times. It lacks a known antigen. No base quality values were provided; no much bigger clone lies one nucleotide off. Input material: blood. This receptor was identified in a man in his fifties with Graves' hyperthyroidism. The sequence links TRBV6-1 to TRBJ2-7, with 7 bases matching TRBD2. The CDR3 sequence is CASKLASSYEQYF. The nucleotide sequence is TGTGCCAGCAAACTAGCGAGCTCCTACGAGCAGTACTTC.